The rows below give T cell receptor beta chains drawn from one sample of a study of blood T cell repertoires in COVID-19. The method was immunoSEQ multiplex PCR; TCRdb's version includes in-frame clones alone and lacks a portion of them. The profile shows 250,000 to 300,000 clones, around 89% of them singletons. Sequenced input: peripheral blood. The receptors derive from an older woman with acute or convalescent COVID-19. Both conserved end residues are part of each CDR3. The order of the fields is J gene, clone size, V gene, D gene, CDR3 protein, CDR3 DNA. A D gene is named only where the DNA matches it firmly. The listing skips clone size in some rows; elsewhere it reads once, few, many or a size class.

j_call: TRBJ1-1
clone_size: NA
v_call: TRBV3-1/TRBV3-2
d_call: TRBD1
cdr3_aa: CASSPPGQAVEAFF
cdr3_nt: TGTGCCAGCAGCCCTCCAGGACAGGCCGTTGAAGCTTTCTTT

j_call: TRBJ1-5
clone_size: NA
v_call: TRBV28
d_call: TRBD1
cdr3_aa: CASFPGGQYQPQHF
cdr3_nt: TGTGCCAGCTTCCCAGGGGGTCAATATCAGCCCCAGCATTTT

j_call: TRBJ2-7
clone_size: once
v_call: TRBV5-1
d_call: TRBD2
cdr3_aa: CASSLASGPYEQYF
cdr3_nt: TGCGCCAGCAGCTTAGCTAGCGGCCCCTACGAGCAGTACTTC

j_call: TRBJ1-4
clone_size: NA
v_call: TRBV9
d_call: NA
cdr3_aa: CASSLGQATNEKLFF
cdr3_nt: TGTGCCAGCAGCTTGGGACAAGCAACTAATGAAAAACTGTTTTTT

j_call: TRBJ2-3
clone_size: NA
v_call: TRBV7-2
d_call: TRBD2
cdr3_aa: CASSFGGAGAGTDTQYF
cdr3_nt: TGTGCCAGCAGCTTCGGAGGAGCGGGAGCCGGCACAGATACGCAGTATTTT

j_call: TRBJ1-1
clone_size: NA
v_call: TRBV5-1
d_call: TRBD1
cdr3_aa: CASSTGQGNTEAFF
cdr3_nt: TGCGCCAGCAGCACGGGACAGGGGAACACTGAAGCTTTCTTT

j_call: TRBJ2-4
clone_size: NA
v_call: TRBV24-1
d_call: TRBD1
cdr3_aa: CATSPLHGYRGSDIQYF
cdr3_nt: TGTGCCACCAGTCCCTTGCATGGATACAGGGGATCGGACATTCAGTACTTC

j_call: TRBJ1-1
clone_size: NA
v_call: TRBV7-2
d_call: NA
cdr3_aa: CASSPQVFDSGTEAFF
cdr3_nt: TGTGCCAGCAGCCCACAGGTTTTCGACAGTGGGACTGAAGCTTTCTTT

j_call: TRBJ2-7
clone_size: NA
v_call: TRBV7-9
d_call: TRBD2
cdr3_aa: CASSLEASGSYEQYF
cdr3_nt: TGTGCCAGCAGCTTAGAGGCTAGCGGGAGTTACGAGCAGTACTTC

j_call: TRBJ1-1
clone_size: NA
v_call: TRBV28
d_call: NA
cdr3_aa: CASSSTLNTEAFF
cdr3_nt: TGTGCCAGCAGTTCAACACTGAACACTGAAGCTTTCTTT

j_call: TRBJ1-6
clone_size: NA
v_call: TRBV2
d_call: NA
cdr3_aa: CASSARLARGSPLHF
cdr3_nt: TGTGCCAGCAGCGCCCGGCTTGCTAGAGGTTCACCCCTCCACTTT

j_call: TRBJ1-2
clone_size: few
v_call: TRBV2
d_call: TRBD1
cdr3_aa: CASTKRDRGGYTF
cdr3_nt: TGTGCCAGCACCAAAAGGGACAGGGGAGGCTACACCTTC

j_call: TRBJ1-5
clone_size: once
v_call: TRBV7-9
d_call: NA
cdr3_aa: CASSPTGSGQPQHF
cdr3_nt: TGTGCCAGCAGCCCCACAGGGTCAGGCCAGCCCCAGCATTTT

j_call: TRBJ2-2
clone_size: once
v_call: TRBV4-3
d_call: NA
cdr3_aa: CASSHTTQGGYTGELFF
cdr3_nt: TGCGCCAGCAGCCACACCACCCAGGGGGGATACACCGGGGAGCTGTTTTTT

j_call: TRBJ1-6
clone_size: once
v_call: TRBV10-3
d_call: NA
cdr3_aa: CASRSSYNSPLHF
cdr3_nt: TGTGCCAGTAGGAGCTCCTATAATTCACCCCTCCACTTT

j_call: TRBJ1-3
clone_size: NA
v_call: TRBV7-2
d_call: TRBD1
cdr3_aa: CASSLGTGWRNTIYF
cdr3_nt: TGTGCCAGCAGCTTAGGGACAGGGTGGCGAAACACCATATATTTT

j_call: TRBJ2-7
clone_size: NA
v_call: TRBV9
d_call: NA
cdr3_aa: CASSPMASAHYEQYF
cdr3_nt: TGTGCCAGCAGCCCTATGGCCAGCGCTCACTACGAGCAGTACTTC

j_call: TRBJ2-3
clone_size: once
v_call: TRBV7-8
d_call: TRBD1
cdr3_aa: CASSLGDRSPSTDTQYF
cdr3_nt: TGTGCCAGCAGCTTAGGGGACAGATCCCCTAGCACAGATACGCAGTATTTT

j_call: TRBJ2-2
clone_size: few
v_call: TRBV6-5
d_call: NA
cdr3_aa: CASSREGGRTGELFF
cdr3_nt: TGTGCCAGCAGTCGCGAGGGGGGGCGCACCGGGGAGCTGTTTTTT

j_call: TRBJ2-1
clone_size: NA
v_call: TRBV5-1
d_call: NA
cdr3_aa: CASSFGHEQFF
cdr3_nt: TGCGCCAGCAGCTTTGGCCATGAGCAGTTCTTC

j_call: TRBJ1-4
clone_size: NA
v_call: TRBV4-3
d_call: NA
cdr3_aa: CASSQDSRENEKLFF
cdr3_nt: TGCGCCAGCAGCCAAGATAGCAGGGAAAATGAAAAACTGTTTTTT

j_call: TRBJ1-6
clone_size: NA
v_call: TRBV28
d_call: TRBD1
cdr3_aa: CASSSYGTDNSPLHF
cdr3_nt: TGTGCCAGCAGTTCCTATGGGACAGATAATTCACCCCTCCACTTT

j_call: TRBJ1-2
clone_size: NA
v_call: TRBV19
d_call: NA
cdr3_aa: CASSDTGSYGYTF
cdr3_nt: TGTGCCAGTAGTGACACAGGGAGTTATGGCTACACCTTC